This TCR beta chain was retrieved from a study of blood T cell repertoires in COVID-19. The germline CDR1 and CDR2 sequences are SGDLS and YYNGEE. This CDR3 region has 15 residues. Trimming left V 0 bases short and J 6 bases short, with 14 bases between. The protocol was immunoSEQ multiplex PCR, while the TCRdb copy is restricted to in-frame clones and leaves out a portion. The table includes hundreds of thousands of clones, 70% to 90% detected once. This sequence originates from a man aged 18 to 29 with active or convalescent COVID-19. The rearrangement uses TRBV9 and TRBJ2-3, with D perhaps TRBD1 (6 bases). Sequencing was performed on peripheral blood. The CDR3 sequence is CASSVAGARPDTQYF. CDR3 DNA: TGTGCCAGCAGCGTAGCAGGGGCGCGTCCGGATACGCAGTATTTT. The full variable domain, completed using reference TRBV9 and TRBJ2-3, is DSGVTQTPKHLITATGQRVTLRCSPRSGDLSVYWYQQSLDQGLQFLIQYYNGEERAKGNILERFSAQQFPDLHSELNLSSLELGDSALYFCASSVAGARPDTQYFGPGTRLTVL.